This TCR beta chain was identified in a study of T cells in tuberculosis. The study's findings and limits: Samples were chosen by availability of cryopreserved specimens.

This CDR3 is 15 amino acids long. Trimming stripped 4 bases from V and 5 bases from J, with 17 bases between. Germline assignment: CDR1 LGHNA and CDR2 YSLEER. The protocol was immunoSEQ multiplex PCR, while the TCRdb copy is restricted to in-frame clones and leaves out a portion. The data contain 30,000 to 45,000 clones, 85% to 95% of them singletons. On this clone itself: No antigen is known for it.

The receptor's source is a donor aged 10 to 29 with latent tuberculosis or without tuberculosis infection. Some clones in this sample may be carry-over from other donors' samples. V is TRBV4-3 and J is TRBJ2-5, with D perhaps TRBD2 (6 bases). Sequencing was carried out using PBMCs. The CDR3 nucleotides read TGCGCCAGCAGCCTCGAACAGGCGGGATGGGAGACCCAGTACTTC. This gives the protein CASSLEQAGWETQYF.